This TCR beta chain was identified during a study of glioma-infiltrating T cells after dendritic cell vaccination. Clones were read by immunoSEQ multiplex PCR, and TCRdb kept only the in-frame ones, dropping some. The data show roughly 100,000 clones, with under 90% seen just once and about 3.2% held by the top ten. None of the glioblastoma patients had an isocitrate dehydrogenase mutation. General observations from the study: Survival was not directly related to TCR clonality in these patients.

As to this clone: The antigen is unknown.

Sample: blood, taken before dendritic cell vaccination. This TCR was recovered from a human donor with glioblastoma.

The CDR3 is CASSLLSRVGNYGYTF. CDR3 nucleotide sequence: TGTGCCAGCAGCTTGCTTTCCAGGGTCGGCAACTATGGCTACACCTTC. This chain joins TRBV5-8 and TRBJ1-2; weak D call: TRBD1 (5 bases). The CDR3 contains 16 residues. Germline V lookup: CDR1 SGHTS, CDR2 YDEGEE. V was cut by 1 base and J by 2 bases, with 15 bases left in between.